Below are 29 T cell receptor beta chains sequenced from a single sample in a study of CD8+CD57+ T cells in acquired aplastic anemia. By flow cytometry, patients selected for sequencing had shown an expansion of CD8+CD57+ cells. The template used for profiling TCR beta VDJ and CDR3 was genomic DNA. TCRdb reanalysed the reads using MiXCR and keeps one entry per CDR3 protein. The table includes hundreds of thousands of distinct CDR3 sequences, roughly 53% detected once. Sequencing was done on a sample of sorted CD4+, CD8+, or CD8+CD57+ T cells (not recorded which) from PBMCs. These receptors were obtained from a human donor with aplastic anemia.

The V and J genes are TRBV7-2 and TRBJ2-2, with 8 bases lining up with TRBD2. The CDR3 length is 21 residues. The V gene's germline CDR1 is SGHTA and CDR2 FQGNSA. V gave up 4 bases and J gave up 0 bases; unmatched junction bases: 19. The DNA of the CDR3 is TGTGCCAGCAGCTCCAACGCTCTAGCGGGTACCTCCGACGCGAACACCGGGGAGCTGTTTTTT. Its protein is CASSSNALAGTSDANTGELFF.

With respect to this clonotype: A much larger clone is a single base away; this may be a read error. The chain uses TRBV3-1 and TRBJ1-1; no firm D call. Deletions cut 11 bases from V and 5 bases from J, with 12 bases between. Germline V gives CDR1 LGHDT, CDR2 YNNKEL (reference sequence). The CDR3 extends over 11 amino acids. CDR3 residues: CAVGFETEAFF. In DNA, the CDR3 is TGTGCCGTAGGTTTTGAGACTGAAGCTTTCTTT.

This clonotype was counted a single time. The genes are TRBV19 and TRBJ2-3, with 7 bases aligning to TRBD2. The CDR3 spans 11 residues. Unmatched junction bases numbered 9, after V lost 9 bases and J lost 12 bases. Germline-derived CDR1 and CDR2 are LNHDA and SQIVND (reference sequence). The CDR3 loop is CASSLGLVQYF. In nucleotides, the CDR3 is TGTGCCAGCAGCTTAGGACTAGTACAGTATTTT.

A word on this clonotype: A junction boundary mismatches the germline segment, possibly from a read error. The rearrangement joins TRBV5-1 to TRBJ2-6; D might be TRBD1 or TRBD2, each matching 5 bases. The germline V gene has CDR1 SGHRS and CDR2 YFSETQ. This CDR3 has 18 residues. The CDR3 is CASSLAGAPAPGANVLTF. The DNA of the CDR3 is TGTGCCAGCAGCTTAGCCGGGGCCCCTGCGCCTGGGGCCAACGTCCTGACTTTC.

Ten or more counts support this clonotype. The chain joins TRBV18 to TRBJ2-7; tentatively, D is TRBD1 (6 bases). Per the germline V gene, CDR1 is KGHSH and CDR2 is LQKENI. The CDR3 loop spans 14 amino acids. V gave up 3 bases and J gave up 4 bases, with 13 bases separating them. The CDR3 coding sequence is TGTGCCAGCTCACCGGGTGGACAGTTTTACGAGCAGTACTTC. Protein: CASSPGGQFYEQYF.

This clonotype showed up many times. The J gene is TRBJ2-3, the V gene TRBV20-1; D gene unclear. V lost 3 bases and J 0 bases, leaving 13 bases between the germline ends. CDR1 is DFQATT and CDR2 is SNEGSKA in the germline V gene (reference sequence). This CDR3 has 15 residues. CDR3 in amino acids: CSASVGRFSTDTQYF. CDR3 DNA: TGCAGTGCTAGTGTCGGACGGTTTAGCACAGATACGCAGTATTTT.

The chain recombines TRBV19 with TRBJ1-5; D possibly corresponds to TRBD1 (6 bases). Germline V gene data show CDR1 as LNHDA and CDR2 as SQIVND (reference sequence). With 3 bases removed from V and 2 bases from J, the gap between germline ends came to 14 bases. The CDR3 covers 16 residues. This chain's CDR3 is CASSMGQYGGNQPQHF. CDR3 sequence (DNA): TGTGCCAGTAGTATGGGACAATACGGCGGCAATCAGCCCCAGCATTTT.

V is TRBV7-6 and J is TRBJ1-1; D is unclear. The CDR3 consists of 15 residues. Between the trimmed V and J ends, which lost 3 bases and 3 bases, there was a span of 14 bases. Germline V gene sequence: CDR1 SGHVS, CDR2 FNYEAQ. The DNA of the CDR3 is TGTGCCAGCAGCTTTTCGGGAGCGAAGGACACTGAAGCTTTCTTT. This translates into CASSFSGAKDTEAFF.

The CDR3 DNA reads as TGCAGTGCTAGAGATCGAAGGGGCCAGAGGGGTGAAAGCTATGGCTACACCTTC. Translation: CSARDRRGQRGESYGYTF. This chain links TRBV20-1 with TRBJ1-2, with D possibly being TRBD1 (5 bases). The V end was cut by 0 bases, the J end by 4 bases, with 24 bases between. Germline lookup yields CDR1 DFQATT and CDR2 SNEGSKA (reference sequence). This CDR3 is built from 18 residues.

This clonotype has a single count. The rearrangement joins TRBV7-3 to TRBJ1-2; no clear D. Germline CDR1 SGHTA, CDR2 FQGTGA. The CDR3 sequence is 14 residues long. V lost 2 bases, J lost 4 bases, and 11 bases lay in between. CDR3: CASSLSGESYGYTF. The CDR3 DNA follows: TGTGCCAGCAGCTTATCTGGGGAATCCTATGGCTACACCTTC.

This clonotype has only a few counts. The CDR3 DNA is TGTGCCAGCAGTTTAGGGGGTCAGGGGGAGTCACCCCTCCACTTT. Its protein product is CASSLGGQGESPLHF. This chain joins TRBV25-1 and TRBJ1-6; 7 nucleotides match TRBD1. With V trimmed by 5 bases and J by 10 bases, 11 bases remained unmatched. CDR3 length equals 15 residues. Germline V lookup: CDR1 MGHDK, CDR2 SYGVNS.

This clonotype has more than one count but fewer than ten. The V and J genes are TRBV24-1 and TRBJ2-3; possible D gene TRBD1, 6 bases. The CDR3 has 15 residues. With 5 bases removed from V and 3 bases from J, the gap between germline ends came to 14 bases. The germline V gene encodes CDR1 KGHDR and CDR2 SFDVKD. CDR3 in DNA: TGTGCCACCAGTGCACGGGACATGAGGACAGATACGCAGTATTTT. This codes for CATSARDMRTDTQYF.

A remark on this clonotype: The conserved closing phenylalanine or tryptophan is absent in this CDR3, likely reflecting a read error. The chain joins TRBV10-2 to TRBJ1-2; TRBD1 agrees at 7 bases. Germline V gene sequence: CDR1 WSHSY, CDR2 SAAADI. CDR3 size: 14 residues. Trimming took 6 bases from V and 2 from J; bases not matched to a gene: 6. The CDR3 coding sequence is TGCGCCAGCAGGGAGACAGGGACGAACTATGGCTACACCTGC. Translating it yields CASRETGTNYGYTC.

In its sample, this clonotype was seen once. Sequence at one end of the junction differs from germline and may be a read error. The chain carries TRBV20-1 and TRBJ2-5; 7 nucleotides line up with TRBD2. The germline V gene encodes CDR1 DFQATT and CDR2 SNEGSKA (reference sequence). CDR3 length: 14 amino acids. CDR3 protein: CSMTSRSHQETLYF. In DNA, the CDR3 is TGCAGTATGACTAGCAGGAGTCACCAAGAGACCCTGTACTTC.

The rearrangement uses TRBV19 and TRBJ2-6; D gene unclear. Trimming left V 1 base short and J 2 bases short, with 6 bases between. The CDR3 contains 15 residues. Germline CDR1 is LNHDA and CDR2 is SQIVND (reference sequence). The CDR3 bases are TGTGCCAGTAGTATAGCAGCACCTGGGGCCAACGTCCTGACTTTC. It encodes CASSIAAPGANVLTF.

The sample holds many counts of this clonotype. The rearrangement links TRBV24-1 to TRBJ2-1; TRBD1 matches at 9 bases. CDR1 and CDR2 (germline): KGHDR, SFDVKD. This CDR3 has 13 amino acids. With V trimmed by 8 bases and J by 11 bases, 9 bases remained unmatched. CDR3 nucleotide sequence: TGTGCCACCAACCCAGGGACAGGGAAAAAGCAGTTCTTC. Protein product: CATNPGTGKKQFF.

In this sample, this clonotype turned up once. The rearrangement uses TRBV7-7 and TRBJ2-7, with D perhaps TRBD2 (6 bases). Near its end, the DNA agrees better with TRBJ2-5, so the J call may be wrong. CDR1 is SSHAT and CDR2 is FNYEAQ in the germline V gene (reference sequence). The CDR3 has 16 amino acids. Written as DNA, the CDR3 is TGTGCCAGCAGCTTCGGAAGCCCGGCGGGACAAGAGACCCAGTACTTC. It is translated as CASSFGSPAGQETQYF.

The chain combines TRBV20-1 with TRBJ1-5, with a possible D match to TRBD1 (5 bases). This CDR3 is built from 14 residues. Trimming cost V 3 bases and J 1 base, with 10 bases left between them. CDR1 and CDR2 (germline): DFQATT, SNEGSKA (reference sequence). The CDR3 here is CSARAKGSNQPQHF. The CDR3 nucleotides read TGCAGTGCTAGGGCCAAGGGGAGCAATCAGCCCCAGCATTTT.

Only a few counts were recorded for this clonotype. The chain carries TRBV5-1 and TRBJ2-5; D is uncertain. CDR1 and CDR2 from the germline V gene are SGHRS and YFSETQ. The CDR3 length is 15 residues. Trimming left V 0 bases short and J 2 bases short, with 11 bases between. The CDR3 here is CASSLEGFPQETQYF. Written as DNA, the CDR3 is TGCGCCAGCAGCTTGGAGGGATTCCCGCAAGAGACCCAGTACTTC.

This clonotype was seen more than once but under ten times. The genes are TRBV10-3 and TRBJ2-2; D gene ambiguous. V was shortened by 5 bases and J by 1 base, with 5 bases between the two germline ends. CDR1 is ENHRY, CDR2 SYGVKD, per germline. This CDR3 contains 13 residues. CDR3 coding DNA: TGTGCCATCAGTTCGGTGAACACCGGGGAGCTGTTTTTT. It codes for CAISSVNTGELFF.

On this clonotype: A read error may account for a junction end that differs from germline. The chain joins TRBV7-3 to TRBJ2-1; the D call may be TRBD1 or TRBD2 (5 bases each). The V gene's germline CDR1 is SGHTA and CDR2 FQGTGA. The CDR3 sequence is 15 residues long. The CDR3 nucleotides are TGTGCCTGCAGCTCGAAGGTTGGGGGTTACAATGAGCAGTTCTTC. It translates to CACSSKVGGYNEQFF.

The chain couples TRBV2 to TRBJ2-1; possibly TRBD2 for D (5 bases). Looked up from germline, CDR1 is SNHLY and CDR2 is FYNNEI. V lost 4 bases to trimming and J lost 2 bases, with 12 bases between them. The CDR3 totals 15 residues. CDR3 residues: CASSAASPTYNEQFF. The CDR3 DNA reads TGTGCCAGCAGTGCGGCTAGCCCGACCTACAATGAGCAGTTCTTC. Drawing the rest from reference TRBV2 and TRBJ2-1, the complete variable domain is EPEVTQTPSHQVTQMGQEVILRCVPISNHLYFYWYRQILGQKVEFLVSFYNNEISEKSEIFDDQFSVERPDGSNFTLKIRSTKLEDSAMYFCASSAASPTYNEQFFGPGTRLTVL.

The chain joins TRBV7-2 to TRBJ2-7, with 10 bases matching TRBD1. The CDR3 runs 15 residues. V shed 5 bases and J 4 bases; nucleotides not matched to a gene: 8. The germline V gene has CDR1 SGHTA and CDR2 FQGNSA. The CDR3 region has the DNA TGTGCCAGCAGCACCGGACAGGGGGTTAGATACGAGCAGTACTTC. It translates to CASSTGQGVRYEQYF.

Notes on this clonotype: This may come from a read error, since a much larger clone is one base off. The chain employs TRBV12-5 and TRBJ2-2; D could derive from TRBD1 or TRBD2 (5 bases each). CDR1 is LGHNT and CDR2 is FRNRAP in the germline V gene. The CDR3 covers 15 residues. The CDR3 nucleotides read TGTGCCAGCAGTTTAGAATTTGGGACGGTCGGGGAGCCGTTTTTT. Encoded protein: CASSLEFGTVGEPFF.

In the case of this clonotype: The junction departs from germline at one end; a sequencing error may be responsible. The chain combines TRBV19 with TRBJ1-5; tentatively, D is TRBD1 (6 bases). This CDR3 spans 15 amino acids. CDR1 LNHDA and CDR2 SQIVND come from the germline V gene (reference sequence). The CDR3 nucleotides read TGTGCCAGTAATACTACTGGACAGACCAATCAGCCCCAGCGTTTT. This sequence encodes CASNTTGQTNQPQRF.

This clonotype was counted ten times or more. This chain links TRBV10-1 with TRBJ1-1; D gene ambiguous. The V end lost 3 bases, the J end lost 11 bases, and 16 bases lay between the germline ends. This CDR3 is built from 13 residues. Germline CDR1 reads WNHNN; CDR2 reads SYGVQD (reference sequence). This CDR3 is CASSEGQTLRAFF. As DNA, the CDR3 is TGCGCCAGCAGTGAAGGGCAGACCCTGAGGGCTTTCTTT.

The CDR3 protein is CASNRQENSPLHF. As DNA, the CDR3 is TGTGCCAGTAATAGACAAGAAAATTCACCCCTCCACTTT. V is TRBV19 and J is TRBJ1-6; D ambiguous. CDR3 length: 13 residues. V lost 7 bases to trimming and J lost 7 bases, with 11 bases between them. Per the germline V gene, CDR1 is LNHDA and CDR2 is SQIVND (reference sequence).

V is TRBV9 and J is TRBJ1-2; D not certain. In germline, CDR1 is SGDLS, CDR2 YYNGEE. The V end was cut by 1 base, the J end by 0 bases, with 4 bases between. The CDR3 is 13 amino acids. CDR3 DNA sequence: TGTGCCAGCAGCGTATCATCTAACTATGGCTACACCTTC. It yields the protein CASSVSSNYGYTF.

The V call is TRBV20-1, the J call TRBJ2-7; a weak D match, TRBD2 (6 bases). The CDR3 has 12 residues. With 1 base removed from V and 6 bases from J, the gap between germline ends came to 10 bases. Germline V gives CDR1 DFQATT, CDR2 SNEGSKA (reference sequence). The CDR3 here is CSARGAGGEQYF. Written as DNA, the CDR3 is TGCAGTGCTAGAGGAGCCGGGGGCGAGCAGTACTTC.